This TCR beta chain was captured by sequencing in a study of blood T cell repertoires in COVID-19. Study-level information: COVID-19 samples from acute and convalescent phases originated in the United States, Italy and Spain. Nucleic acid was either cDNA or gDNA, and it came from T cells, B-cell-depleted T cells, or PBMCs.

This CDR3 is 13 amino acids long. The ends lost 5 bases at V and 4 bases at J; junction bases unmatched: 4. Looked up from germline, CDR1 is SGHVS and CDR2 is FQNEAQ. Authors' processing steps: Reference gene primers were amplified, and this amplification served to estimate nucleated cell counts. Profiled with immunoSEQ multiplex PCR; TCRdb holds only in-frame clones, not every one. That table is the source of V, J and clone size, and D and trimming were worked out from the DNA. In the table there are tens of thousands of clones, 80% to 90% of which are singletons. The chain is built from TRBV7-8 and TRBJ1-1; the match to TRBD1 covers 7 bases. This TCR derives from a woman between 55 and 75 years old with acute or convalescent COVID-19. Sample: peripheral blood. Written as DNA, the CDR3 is TGTGCCAGCAGCGGGGACAGCCCCACTGAAGCTTTCTTT. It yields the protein CASSGDSPTEAFF.